This T cell receptor beta chain was identified during a study of blood T cell repertoires in COVID-19. Using immunoSEQ multiplex PCR, the repertoire was profiled, and TCRdb retains in-frame clones only, with some absent. The sample shows around 95,000 clones, 80% of them seen only once. Germline V CDR1 and CDR2: SGHRS, YFSETQ. The CDR3 contains 14 residues. Trimming took 4 bases from V and 4 from J; bases not matched to a gene: 7. This clonotype was obtained from a woman between 65 and 79 years old with acute or convalescent COVID-19. The sample was peripheral blood. This sequence joins TRBV5-1 and TRBJ1-1, with 7 bases that match TRBD1. This CDR3 is CASSGGTASTEAFF. DNA of the CDR3: TGCGCCAGCAGCGGGGGGACAGCTTCCACTGAAGCTTTCTTT.